The sequence of this TCR beta chain was determined in a study of blood T cell repertoires in COVID-19. Study-level information: Samples came from the United States, Italy and Spain, spanning acute and convalescent COVID-19. T cells, B-cell-depleted T cells, or PBMCs provided the cDNA or gDNA that served as material.

Original handling: The authors estimated nucleated cell counts from reference gene primer amplification. Sequencing was performed with immunoSEQ multiplex PCR; in TCRdb, only in-frame clones are kept and a portion is missing. The DNA was the basis for D and trimming; V, J and clone size are from that table. The profile shows about 67,000 clones, over 70% of them singletons. The CDR3 extends over 14 amino acids. Germline-derived CDR1 and CDR2 are SGHRS and YFSETQ. V shed 5 bases and J 3 bases; nucleotides not matched to a gene: 5. The gene calls are TRBV5-1 and TRBJ2-1; 7 positions match TRBD2. The sequence derives from a man in his fifties with active COVID-19. The sequencing sample was made of peripheral blood. The DNA for the CDR3 is TGCGCCAGCAGAAGCGGGGCAGACTACAATGAGCAGTTCTTC. Its translation: CASRSGADYNEQFF.